One and the same sample provided the 21 T cell receptor beta chains below, sequenced in a study of blood T cells in healthy people across ages. The second PCR ran roughly 6 to 12 cycles with a sample-barcoded 5' primer and J-beta primers. TCRdb reanalysed the 5' RACE reads using MiXCR and keeps one entry per CDR3 protein. The data show approximately 690,000 distinct CDR3 sequences, roughly two fifths seen once. The sample taken for sequencing was blood. The receptors were gathered from a man older than 75 in good health.

The V gene is TRBV5-4, the J gene TRBJ2-1, with 12 bases aligning to TRBD2. CDR1 is SGHNT and CDR2 is YYREEE in the germline V gene (reference sequence). This CDR3 contains 17 residues. The junction had 11 bases not matched to a gene; V was cut back by 3 bases and J by 7 bases. This CDR3 reads CASSSPASGRAWNEQFF. The CDR3 coding sequence is TGTGCCAGCAGCTCCCCGGCTAGCGGGAGGGCCTGGAATGAGCAGTTCTTC.

The rearrangement links TRBV25-1 to TRBJ2-7; D tentatively reads TRBD1 or TRBD2 (5 bases each). The CDR3 length is 15 residues. Trimming removed 8 bases at V and 3 bases at J, with 20 bases between. Germline lookup yields CDR1 MGHDK and CDR2 SYGVNS. CDR3 DNA sequence: TGTGCCAGCCCGAAGGGACGGAAACTACACTACGAGCAGTACTTC. As protein: CASPKGRKLHYEQYF.

This clonotype was seen at least ten times. This sequence joins TRBV20-1 and TRBJ2-7; D ambiguous. Trimming took off 2 bases at V and 4 bases at J, with 12 bases between the two ends. Germline V lookup: CDR1 DFQATT, CDR2 SNEGSKA (reference sequence). The CDR3 runs to 13 residues. The chain's CDR3 is CSARPPGPYEQYF. DNA for the CDR3: TGCAGTGCTAGACCCCCCGGGCCGTACGAGCAGTACTTC.

A single count supports this clonotype. At one of its ends the junction is not consistent with the germline gene, which may arise from a read error. V is TRBV6-6 and J is TRBJ2-1; no definite D call. The CDR3 loop spans 14 amino acids. Germline CDR1 and CDR2: MNHNY and SVGAGI (reference sequence). CDR3 residues: CASSYGQNYDEQFF. The CDR3 DNA reads TGTGCCAGCAGTTACGGGCAGAACTACGATGAGCAGTTCTTC.

The rearrangement joins TRBV7-2 to TRBJ1-4; tentative D call: TRBD1 (5 bases). CDR1 and CDR2 (germline): SGHTA, FQGNSA. The CDR3 sequence is 15 residues long. V lost 5 bases to trimming and J lost 7 bases, with 17 bases between them. CDR3 coding DNA: TGTGCCAGCAGCCCGACCCAGGGAAGAGTTGAAAAACTGTTTTTT. Its protein is CASSPTQGRVEKLFF.

The genes are TRBV21-1 and TRBJ2-1; TRBD1, the table's D call, was not compared with the DNA. TRBV21-1 is a known pseudogene. CDR3 length: 19 residues. Written as DNA, the CDR3 is TGTGCCAGCAGTAAAGCCGAGGGGAAAGGGCGTAAGAGATACAATGAGCAGTTCTTC. Its protein is CASSKAEGKGRKRYNEQFF.

The genes are TRBV6-2 or TRBV6-3 and TRBJ1-5, with D possibly TRBD1 on 6 matching bases. From germline, CDR1 is MNHEY and CDR2 SVGEGT. This CDR3 has 13 amino acids. The V gene lost 7 bases and the J gene lost 5 bases, with 12 bases spanning the gap. CDR3: CASTGTRYQPQHF. Written as DNA, the CDR3 is TGTGCCAGCACCGGGACAAGGTATCAGCCCCAGCATTTT.

This chain links TRBV6-2 or TRBV6-3 with TRBJ2-3; D gene ambiguous. With 1 base removed from V and 0 bases from J, the gap between germline ends came to 11 bases. The CDR3 has 16 residues. The germline V gene encodes CDR1 MNHEY and CDR2 SVGEGT. Written as DNA, the CDR3 is TGTGCCAGCAGTTACTTACGACTTGCTAGCACAGATACGCAGTATTTT. Encoded protein: CASSYLRLASTDTQYF.

The V gene is TRBV7-2, the J gene TRBJ2-7; 7 bases agree with TRBD1. CDR3 length equals 16 residues. Germline CDR1 is SGHTA and CDR2 is FQGNSA. V shed 5 bases, J shed 4 bases, and the junction held 14 bases outside the gene matches. The CDR3 nucleotides are TGTGCCAGCAGCCCCCGACAGGGATCGCGCAGGTACGAGCAGTACTTC. Amino acid sequence: CASSPRQGSRRYEQYF.

This clonotype was seen only a few times. The CDR3, as DNA: TGTGCCAGCAGCTTTGGGAATTCACCCCTCCACTTT. Translation: CASSFGNSPLHF. The chain recombines TRBV11-2 with TRBJ1-6, with D unclear. Germline CDR1 is SGHAT and CDR2 is FQNNGV. This CDR3 spans 12 amino acids. The ends were cut back, 3 bases at V and 7 bases at J, with 4 bases in the middle.

In this sample, this clonotype turned up many times. A much larger clone differs from this one at a single base, so this may be a read error. The V call is TRBV7-2, the J call TRBJ2-7; tentatively, D is TRBD2 (7 bases). The germline gives CDR1 SGHTA, CDR2 FQGNSA. Between the trimmed V and J ends, which lost 5 bases and 3 bases, there was a span of 17 bases. The CDR3 totals 15 residues. CDR3 sequence reads: CASSIQGGGYYEQYF. The CDR3, as DNA: TGTGCCAGCAGCATACAAGGGGGGGGATACTACGAGCAGTACTTC.

V is TRBV20-1 and J is TRBJ1-5; no firm D call. CDR1 and CDR2 from the germline V gene are DFQATT and SNEGSKA (reference sequence). V dropped 3 bases and J dropped 5 bases, with 11 bases sitting between them. The CDR3 has 13 residues. The CDR3 bases are TGCAGTGCTAGCCCCGACATGGATCAGCCCCAGCATTTT. As protein: CSASPDMDQPQHF.

To note about this clonotype: The conserved phenylalanine or tryptophan is not found at the CDR3 terminus, so this likely reflects a read error. The chain links TRBV2 to TRBJ2-7; D perhaps matches TRBD1 (5 bases). Germline V gene lookup returns CDR1 SNHLY and CDR2 FYNNEI. The ends were cut back, 4 bases at V and 6 bases at J, with 13 bases in the middle. CDR3 size: 13 residues. The CDR3 sequence: CASSAMKGIEQYL. CDR3 in DNA: TGTGCCAGCAGTGCTATGAAGGGGATCGAGCAGTACTTA.

CDR3 sequence reads: CDVGGNEQFF. CDR3 DNA: TGCGACGTGGGGGGTAATGAGCAGTTCTTC. The V and J genes are TRBV20-1 and TRBJ2-1, with a tentative D call TRBD2 (6 bases). Germline V gives CDR1 DFQATT, CDR2 SNEGSKA (reference sequence). The CDR3 consists of 10 residues.

The V and J genes are TRBV4-3 and TRBJ1-4; D unresolved. From germline, CDR1 is LGHNA and CDR2 YSLEER. V was cut by 3 bases and J by 4 bases, with 9 bases left in between. The CDR3 runs to 14 residues. CDR3 nucleotides: TGCGCCAGCAGCCACTTAGGTAGTAATGAAAAACTGTTTTTT. The encoded protein is CASSHLGSNEKLFF.

This clonotype was counted only a few times. The rearrangement links TRBV6-5 to TRBJ2-1, with a weak D call TRBD1 (5 bases). CDR3 length: 14 amino acids. Germline-derived CDR1 and CDR2 are MNHEY and SVGAGI. V lost 2 bases to trimming and J lost 4 bases, with 9 bases between them. The CDR3 nucleotides read TGTGCCAGCAGTTACAAGGACACTTACAATGAGCAGTTCTTC. Amino acids: CASSYKDTYNEQFF.

Regarding this clonotype: Compared with germline, one end of the junction differs, possibly owing to a read error. This sequence joins TRBV7-2 and TRBJ1-1, with D possibly matching TRBD1 (6 bases). This CDR3 is built from 15 residues. The germline V gene encodes CDR1 SGHTA and CDR2 FQGNSA. CDR3 residues: CASGLGHKTNTEAFF. The CDR3 DNA reads as TGTGCCAGCGGCTTGGGACACAAAACGAACACTGAAGCTTTCTTT. Drawing the rest from reference TRBV7-2 and TRBJ1-1, the complete variable domain is GAGVSQSPSNKVTEKGKDVELRCDPISGHTALYWYRQSLGQGLEFLIYFQGNSAPDKSGLPSDRFSAERTGGSVSTLTIQRTQQEDSAVYLCASGLGHKTNTEAFFGQGTRLTVV.

The chain employs TRBV7-2 and TRBJ2-7; either TRBD1 or TRBD2 may supply D (6 bases each). The CDR3 is made up of 16 amino acids. V was cut by 1 base and J by 1 base, with 14 bases left in between. In germline, CDR1 is SGHTA, CDR2 FQGNSA. CDR3 amino acids: CASSLEGGISSYEQYF. CDR3 DNA sequence: TGTGCCAGCAGCTTAGAAGGGGGGATAAGTTCCTACGAGCAGTACTTC.

Remarks on this clonotype: A much bigger clone sits one base away, suggesting this may be a read error. This sequence joins TRBV25-1 and TRBJ1-4; D is ambiguous. CDR1 and CDR2 from the germline V gene are MGHDK and SYGVNS. The CDR3 spans 17 residues. Trimming cost V 2 bases and J 6 bases, with 19 bases left between them. The CDR3 here is CASSEPPVRGRDEKLFF. The CDR3 bases are TGTGCCAGCAGTGAACCCCCCGTTCGGGGTCGAGATGAAAAACTGTTTTTT. The variable domain in full, completed from reference TRBV25-1 and TRBJ1-4, reads EADIYQTPRYLVIGTGKKITLECSQTMGHDKMYWYQQDPGMELHLIHYSYGVNSTEKGDLSSESTVSRIRTEHFPLTLESARPSHTSQYLCASSEPPVRGRDEKLFFGSGTQLSVL.

The V and J genes are TRBV28 and TRBJ2-7; D may be TRBD2 (6 bases). Germline lookup yields CDR1 MDHEN and CDR2 SYDVKM. The CDR3 totals 13 residues. The V end lost 10 bases, the J end lost 3 bases, and 16 bases lay between the germline ends. In nucleotides, the CDR3 is TGTGCCATCACCTTAGGGGAGGACTACGAGCAGTACTTC. Amino acids: CAITLGEDYEQYF.

This clonotype was observed a handful of times. The rearrangement joins TRBV6-2 or TRBV6-3 to TRBJ2-1, with D unresolved. Germline V gives CDR1 MNHEY, CDR2 SVGEGT. Trimming took 0 bases from V and 9 from J, leaving 15 bases between them. This CDR3 has 15 residues. CDR3 coding DNA: TGTGCCAGCAGTTACTCAGGATCAGCCGCAAGTGAGCAGTTCTTC. It yields the protein CASSYSGSAASEQFF.